What follows are 16 T cell receptor beta chains derived from one specimen sequenced in a study of radiotherapy plus CTLA-4 blockade in lung cancer. The repertoire was sequenced with immunoSEQ multiplex PCR; TCRdb's copy has only in-frame clones and lacks some. The repertoire holds tens of thousands of clones, with about 88% as singletons. The sample consisted of peripheral blood, taken from a patient treated with radiotherapy plus ipilimumab. The receptors derive from a human donor with non-small cell lung cancer whose response to radiotherapy plus ipilimumab could not be evaluated.

The rearrangement uses TRBV7-2 and TRBJ2-7; maybe TRBD1 (6 bases). Germline values: CDR1 SGHTA, CDR2 FQGNSA. The CDR3 extends over 14 amino acids. Trimming cost V 1 base and J 5 bases, with 12 bases left between them. CDR3 in amino acids: CASSLVQGSHEQYF. CDR3 nucleotide sequence: TGTGCCAGCAGCTTAGTGCAGGGGAGCCACGAGCAGTACTTC.

V gene TRBV7-9 combines with J gene TRBJ2-1; 14 bases map to TRBD2. Trimming cost V 3 bases and J 8 bases; bases outside gene matches: 6. The CDR3 covers 16 residues. Per the germline V gene, CDR1 is SEHNR and CDR2 is FQNEAQ (reference sequence). CDR3 nucleotide sequence: TGTGCCAGCAGCTTGGCCGGGACTAGCGGGGGTGATGAGCAGTTCTTC. Protein product: CASSLAGTSGGDEQFF. Combining the CDR3 with reference TRBV7-9 and TRBJ2-1 gives the whole variable domain DTGVSQNPRHKITKRGQNVTFRCDPISEHNRLYWYRQTLGQGPEFLTYFQNEAQLEKSRLLSDRFSAERPKGSFSTLEIQRTEQGDSAMYLCASSLAGTSGGDEQFFGPGTRLTVL.

V gene TRBV4-3 combines with J gene TRBJ2-1; TRBD1 aligns across 7 bases. The CDR3 is made up of 18 amino acids. V lost 1 base, J lost 0 bases, and 9 bases stayed unmatched. Germline CDR1 reads LGHNA; CDR2 reads YSLEER. CDR3 in DNA: TGCGCCAGCAGCCAAGGTTTACAGGGGATTAGCTCCTACAATGAGCAGTTCTTC. It translates to CASSQGLQGISSYNEQFF.

The chain recombines TRBV6-1 with TRBJ2-7, with 8 nucleotides matching TRBD1. CDR3 length: 15 amino acids. V was clipped by 5 bases and J by 0 bases; unmatched bases: 6. Germline CDR1 reads MNHNS; CDR2 reads SASEGT. This CDR3 reads CASSPGTGLSYEQYF. Written as DNA, the CDR3 is TGTGCCAGCAGTCCTGGGACAGGCCTCTCCTACGAGCAGTACTTC.

The chain uses TRBV11-2 and TRBJ2-7, with 8 bases matching TRBD2. CDR1 is SGHAT and CDR2 is FQNNGV in the germline V gene. V lost 2 bases, J lost 7 bases, and 7 bases stayed unmatched. The CDR3 runs 14 residues. Here the CDR3 reads CASSLTGGPREQYF. The CDR3 DNA reads as TGTGCCAGCAGCTTAACGGGGGGGCCGCGGGAGCAGTACTTC. The full variable domain, its missing parts supplied by reference TRBV11-2 and TRBJ2-7, is EAGVAQSPRYKIIEKRQSVAFWCNPISGHATLYWYQQILGQGPKLLIQFQNNGVVDDSQLPKDRFSAERLKGVDSTLKIQPAKLEDSAVYLCASSLTGGPREQYFGPGTRLTVT.

As DNA, the CDR3 is TGTGCCAGCAGCTATGGGACTAGCGGGGGGTATAAAGAGACCCAGTACTTC. This codes for CASSYGTSGGYKETQYF. The V and J genes are TRBV11-2 and TRBJ2-5, with 15 nucleotides matching TRBD2. This CDR3 region has 17 residues. The trim removed 4 bases at V and 3 bases at J, leaving 6 bases unmatched. CDR1 SGHAT and CDR2 FQNNGV come from the germline V gene.

The chain carries TRBV19 and TRBJ2-1; D is unclear. This CDR3 is built from 13 residues. Germline-derived CDR1 and CDR2 are LNHDA and SQIVND (reference sequence). Trimming took 6 bases from V and 2 from J, leaving 8 bases between them. CDR3 nucleotide sequence: TGTGCCAGTAGCGGGTACCCCTACAATGAGCAGTTCTTC. This codes for CASSGYPYNEQFF.

This chain joins TRBV19 and TRBJ2-7, with 9 nucleotides matching TRBD1. CDR3 length: 15 residues. J was trimmed by 5 bases and V by 5 bases; bases with no gene match: 10. Germline loops: CDR1 LNHDA, CDR2 SQIVND (reference sequence). The CDR3 is CASSPWDRAANEQYF. The CDR3 DNA follows: TGTGCCAGTAGTCCTTGGGACAGGGCCGCGAACGAGCAGTACTTC.

Here the CDR3 DNA reads TGCGCCAGCAGCCGACAGCTTTTAACTTCTAGCACAGATACGCAGTATTTT. This translates into CASSRQLLTSSTDTQYF. This sequence joins TRBV4-3 and TRBJ2-3; the D gene is possibly TRBD1 (5 bases). CDR3 size: 17 residues. Germline assignment: CDR1 LGHNA and CDR2 YSLEER. V lost 4 bases and J 0 bases, leaving 17 bases between the germline ends.

The V gene is TRBV6-6, the J gene TRBJ2-3; tentative D call: TRBD2 (5 bases). V lost 2 bases and J lost 6, with 18 bases in between. There are 16 residues in the CDR3. The germline gives CDR1 MNHNY, CDR2 SVGAGI (reference sequence). The chain's CDR3 is CASSYRLSGVGDTQYF. In DNA, the CDR3 is TGTGCCAGCAGTTACAGGCTCAGCGGAGTTGGGGATACGCAGTATTTT.

The chain has TRBV7-9 and TRBJ2-7; a weak D match, TRBD2 (6 bases). V was cut by 1 base and J by 6 bases, with 13 bases left in between. CDR3 length: 14 residues. Germline V gives CDR1 SEHNR, CDR2 FQNEAQ (reference sequence). CDR3 region: CASSLGAGTREQYF. The DNA of the CDR3 is TGTGCCAGCAGCTTAGGGGCGGGGACGCGCGAGCAGTACTTC.

This clone appeared a few times. The rearrangement joins TRBV5-1 to TRBJ2-1; 10 bases line up with TRBD2. The CDR3 is 15 residues long. V shed 4 bases, J shed 4 bases, and the junction held 5 bases outside the gene matches. Germline values: CDR1 SGHRS, CDR2 YFSETQ. CDR3: CASSQGLAEYNEQFF. As DNA, the CDR3 is TGCGCCAGCAGCCAAGGACTAGCGGAATACAATGAGCAGTTCTTC.

The rearrangement uses TRBV7-2 and TRBJ2-7, with 8 bases lining up with TRBD1. The J segment lost 3 bases and the V segment lost 1 base, leaving 5 bases of the junction unmatched. The CDR3 is made up of 15 amino acids. Germline loops: CDR1 SGHTA, CDR2 FQGNSA. CDR3: CASSLDRDRLYEQYF. Here the CDR3 DNA reads TGTGCCAGCAGCTTAGACCGGGACAGGCTCTACGAGCAGTACTTC.

This clone was observed a handful of times. The chain is built from TRBV5-6 and TRBJ1-1; D is uncertain. Germline CDR1 SGHDT, CDR2 YYEEEE. The CDR3 is 11 residues long. V shed 7 bases and J shed 3 bases, with 7 bases lying between them. Here the CDR3 DNA reads TGTGCCAGCCGCTCGTACACTGAAGCTTTCTTT. Its protein is CASRSYTEAFF.

This clone was found a few times. The chain combines TRBV7-2 with TRBJ2-7; 7 positions match TRBD1. Germline trimming cut 2 bases from V and 2 bases from J; bases unmatched to any gene: 0. CDR3 size: 13 residues. Germline-derived CDR1 and CDR2 are SGHTA and FQGNSA. CDR3 coding DNA: TGTGCCAGCAGCTTACAGGGGGCCTACGAGCAGTACTTC. This codes for CASSLQGAYEQYF.

The CDR3 DNA is TGTGCCAGCAGACGCCACCTGAGCAGGCCGGGGGACTATGGCTACACCTTC. Translating it yields CASRRHLSRPGDYGYTF. This chain uses TRBV27 with TRBJ1-2; tentatively, D is TRBD1 (5 bases). The CDR3 is made up of 17 amino acids. Germline assignment: CDR1 MNHEY and CDR2 SMNVEV (reference sequence). V lost 6 bases to trimming and J lost 3 bases, with 23 bases between them.